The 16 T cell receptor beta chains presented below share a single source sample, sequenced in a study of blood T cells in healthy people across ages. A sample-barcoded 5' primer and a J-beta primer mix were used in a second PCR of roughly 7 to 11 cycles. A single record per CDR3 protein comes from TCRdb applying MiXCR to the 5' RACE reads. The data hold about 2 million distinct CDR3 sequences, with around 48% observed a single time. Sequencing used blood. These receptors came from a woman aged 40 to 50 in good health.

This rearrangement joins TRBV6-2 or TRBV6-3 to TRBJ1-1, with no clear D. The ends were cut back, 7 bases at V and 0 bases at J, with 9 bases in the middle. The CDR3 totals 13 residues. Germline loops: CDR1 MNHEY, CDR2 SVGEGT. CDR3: CASKRTVNTEAFF. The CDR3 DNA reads TGTGCCAGCAAGAGGACGGTGAACACTGAAGCTTTCTTT.

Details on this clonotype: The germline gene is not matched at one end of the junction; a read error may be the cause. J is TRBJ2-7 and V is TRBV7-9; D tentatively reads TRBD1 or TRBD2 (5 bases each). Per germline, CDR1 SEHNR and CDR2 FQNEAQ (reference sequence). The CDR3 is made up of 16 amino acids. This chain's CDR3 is CDSTNYRGLLRDEQYF. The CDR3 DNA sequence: TGTGACAGCACCAACTATAGGGGCCTACTGAGGGACGAGCAGTACTTC.

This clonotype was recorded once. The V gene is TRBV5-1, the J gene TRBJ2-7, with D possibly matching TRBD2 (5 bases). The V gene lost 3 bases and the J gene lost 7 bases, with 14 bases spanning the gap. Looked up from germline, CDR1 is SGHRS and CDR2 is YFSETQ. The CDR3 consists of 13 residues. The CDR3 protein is CASSYWTAREQYF. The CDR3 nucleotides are TGCGCCAGCAGCTATTGGACTGCTCGGGAGCAGTACTTC.

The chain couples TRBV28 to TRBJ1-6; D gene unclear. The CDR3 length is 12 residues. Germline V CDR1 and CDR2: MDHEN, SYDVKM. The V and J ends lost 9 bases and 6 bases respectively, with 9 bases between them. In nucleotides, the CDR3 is TGTGCCAGTCAGGAGGGTAATTCACCCCTCCACTTT. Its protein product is CASQEGNSPLHF.

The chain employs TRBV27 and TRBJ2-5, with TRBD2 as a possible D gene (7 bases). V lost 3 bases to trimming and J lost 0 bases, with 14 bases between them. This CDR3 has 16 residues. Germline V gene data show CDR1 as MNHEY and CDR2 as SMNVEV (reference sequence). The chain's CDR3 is CASSFGGAGNQETQYF. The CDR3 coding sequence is TGTGCCAGCAGTTTTGGGGGGGCAGGCAACCAAGAGACCCAGTACTTC.

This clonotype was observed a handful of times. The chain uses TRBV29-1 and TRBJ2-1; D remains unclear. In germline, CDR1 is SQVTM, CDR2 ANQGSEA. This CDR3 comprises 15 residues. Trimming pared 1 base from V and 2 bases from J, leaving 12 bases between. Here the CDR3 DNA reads TGCAGCGTTGAAGGCGTAGCTGGGGCCTACAATGAGCAGTTCTTC. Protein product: CSVEGVAGAYNEQFF.

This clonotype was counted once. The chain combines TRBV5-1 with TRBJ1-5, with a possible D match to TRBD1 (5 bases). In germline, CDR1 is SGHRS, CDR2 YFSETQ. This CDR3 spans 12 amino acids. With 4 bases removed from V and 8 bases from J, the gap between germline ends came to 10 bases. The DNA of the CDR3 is TGCGCCAGCAGCCCGGAAGGGGAGCCCCAGCATTTT. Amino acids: CASSPEGEPQHF.

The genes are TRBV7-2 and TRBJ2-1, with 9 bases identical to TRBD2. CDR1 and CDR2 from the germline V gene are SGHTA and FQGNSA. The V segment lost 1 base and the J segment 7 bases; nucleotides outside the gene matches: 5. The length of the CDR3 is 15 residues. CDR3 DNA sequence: TGTGCCAGCAGCTTAGAGAGGCTAGCGGGGAATGAGCAGTTCTTC. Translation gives CASSLERLAGNEQFF.

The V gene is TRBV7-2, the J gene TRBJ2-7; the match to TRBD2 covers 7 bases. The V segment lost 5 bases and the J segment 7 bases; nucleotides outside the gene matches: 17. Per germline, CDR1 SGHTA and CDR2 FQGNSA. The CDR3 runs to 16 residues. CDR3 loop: CASSAPGRAGNNEQYF. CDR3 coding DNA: TGTGCCAGCAGCGCACCGGGACGAGCGGGGAACAATGAGCAGTACTTC.

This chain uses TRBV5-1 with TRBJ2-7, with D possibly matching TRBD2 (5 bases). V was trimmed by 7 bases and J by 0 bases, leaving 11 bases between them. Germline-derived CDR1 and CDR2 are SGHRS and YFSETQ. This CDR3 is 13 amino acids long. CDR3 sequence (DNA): TGCGCCAGCGGCGAGGGAAACTCCTACGAGCAGTACTTC. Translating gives CASGEGNSYEQYF.

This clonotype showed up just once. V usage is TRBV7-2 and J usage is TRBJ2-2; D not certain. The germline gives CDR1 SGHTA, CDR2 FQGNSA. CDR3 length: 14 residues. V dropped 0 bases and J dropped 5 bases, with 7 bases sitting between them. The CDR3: CASSLAPSTGELFF. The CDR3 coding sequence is TGTGCCAGCAGCTTAGCCCCTAGTACCGGGGAGCTGTTTTTT.

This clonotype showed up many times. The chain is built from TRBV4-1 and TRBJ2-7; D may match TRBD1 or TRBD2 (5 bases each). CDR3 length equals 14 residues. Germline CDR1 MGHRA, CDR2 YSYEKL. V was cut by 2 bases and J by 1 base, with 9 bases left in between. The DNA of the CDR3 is TGCGCCAGCAGCCAAAGGGACCGTTCCTACGAGCAGTACTTC. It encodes CASSQRDRSYEQYF.

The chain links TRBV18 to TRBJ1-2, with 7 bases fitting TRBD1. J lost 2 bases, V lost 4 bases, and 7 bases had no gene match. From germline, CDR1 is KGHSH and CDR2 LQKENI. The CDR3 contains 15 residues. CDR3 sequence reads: CASSQGTDVNYGYTF. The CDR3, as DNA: TGTGCCAGCTCACAAGGGACAGACGTCAACTATGGCTACACCTTC.

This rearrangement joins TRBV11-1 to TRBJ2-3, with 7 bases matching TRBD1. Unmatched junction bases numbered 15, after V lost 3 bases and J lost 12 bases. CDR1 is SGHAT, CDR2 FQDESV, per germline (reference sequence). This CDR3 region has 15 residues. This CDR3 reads CASSFGGQARSAQYF. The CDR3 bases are TGTGCCAGCAGCTTTGGAGGACAGGCGAGGTCGGCCCAGTATTTT.

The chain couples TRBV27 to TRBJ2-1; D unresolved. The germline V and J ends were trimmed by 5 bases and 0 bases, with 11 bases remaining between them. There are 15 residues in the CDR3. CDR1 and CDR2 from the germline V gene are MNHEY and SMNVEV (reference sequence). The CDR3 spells CASSPLMTSYNEQFF. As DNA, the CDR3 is TGTGCCAGCAGTCCGCTCATGACCTCCTACAATGAGCAGTTCTTC.

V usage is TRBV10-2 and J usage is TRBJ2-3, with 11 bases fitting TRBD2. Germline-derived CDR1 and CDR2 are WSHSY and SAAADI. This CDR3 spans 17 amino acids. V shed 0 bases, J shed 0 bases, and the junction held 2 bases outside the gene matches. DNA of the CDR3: TGCGCCAGCAGTGAGTCGGGACTAGCGGTTAGCACAGATACGCAGTATTTT. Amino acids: CASSESGLAVSTDTQYF.